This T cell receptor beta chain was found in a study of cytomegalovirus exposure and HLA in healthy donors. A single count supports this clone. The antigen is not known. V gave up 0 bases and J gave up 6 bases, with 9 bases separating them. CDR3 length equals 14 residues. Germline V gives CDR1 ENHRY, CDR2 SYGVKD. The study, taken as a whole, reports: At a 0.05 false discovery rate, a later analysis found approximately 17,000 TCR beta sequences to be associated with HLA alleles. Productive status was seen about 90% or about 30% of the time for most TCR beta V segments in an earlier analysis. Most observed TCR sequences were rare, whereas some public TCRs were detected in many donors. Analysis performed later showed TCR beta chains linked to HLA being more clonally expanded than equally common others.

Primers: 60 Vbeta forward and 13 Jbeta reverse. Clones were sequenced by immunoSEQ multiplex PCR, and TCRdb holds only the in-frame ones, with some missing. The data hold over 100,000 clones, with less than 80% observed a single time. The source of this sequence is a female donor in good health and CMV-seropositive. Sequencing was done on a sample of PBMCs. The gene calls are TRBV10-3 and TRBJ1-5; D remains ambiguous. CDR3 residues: CAISESTEVQPQHF. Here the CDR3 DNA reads TGTGCCATCAGTGAGTCGACTGAGGTTCAGCCCCAGCATTTT.